This TCR beta chain came from a study of shared clonotypes between healthy human individuals. Study at large: Donors had three CD4 naive, three CD4 memory, two CD8 naive and one CD8 memory plate apiece. Broader study findings: Estimated richness values were generally larger in naive subsets than in memory subsets.

In the original processing: Junction-only immunoSEQ sequences carried no quality scores, so filtering differed. Assay: immunoSEQ multiplex PCR; the TCRdb copy retains only in-frame clones and omits some. That table is the source of V, J and clone size, and D and trimming were worked out from the DNA. Found here are over 1.4 million clones, roughly 96% of them singletons; the top ten hold approximately 1.1%. Negatively enriched CD4+ T cells were divided by CD45RA into naive and memory. Regarding this clone: Its target is not known.

Trimming pared 0 bases from V and 14 bases from J, leaving 16 bases between. CDR1 and CDR2 from the germline V gene are LGHNA and YSLEER. The CDR3 covers 13 residues. The receptor's source is a man in his thirties or forties in good health. Sequencing input: naive CD4+ T cells sorted from blood. The subset: CD45RA+ positively selected. The V gene is TRBV4-3, the J gene TRBJ1-2; D is ambiguous. The CDR3 region is CASSQEGSTRITF. The CDR3 DNA reads TGCGCCAGCAGCCAAGAAGGTAGCACCAGAATTACCTTC.